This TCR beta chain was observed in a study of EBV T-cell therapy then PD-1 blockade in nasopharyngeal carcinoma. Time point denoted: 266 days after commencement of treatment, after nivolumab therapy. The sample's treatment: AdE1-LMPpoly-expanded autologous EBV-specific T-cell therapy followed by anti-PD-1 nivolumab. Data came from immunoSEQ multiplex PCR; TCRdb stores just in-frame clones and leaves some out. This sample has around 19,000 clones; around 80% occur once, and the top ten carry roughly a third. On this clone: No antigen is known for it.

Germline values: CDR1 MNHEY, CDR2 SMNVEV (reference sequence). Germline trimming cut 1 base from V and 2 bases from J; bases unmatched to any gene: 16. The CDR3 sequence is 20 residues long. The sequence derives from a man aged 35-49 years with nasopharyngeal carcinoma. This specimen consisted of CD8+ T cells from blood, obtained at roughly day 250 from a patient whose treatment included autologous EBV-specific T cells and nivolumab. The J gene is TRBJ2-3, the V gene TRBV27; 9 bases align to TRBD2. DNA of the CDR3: TGTGCCAGCAGTTTATTTTCCAGCGGGGGGCTCATGGGGGTCACAGATACGCAGTATTTT. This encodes CASSLFSSGGLMGVTDTQYF.